One T cell receptor beta chain is described in this entry. V lost 7 bases and J lost 0, with 16 bases in between. From germline, CDR1 is LNHDA and CDR2 SQIVND (reference sequence). The CDR3 is 16 residues long. In the source study's methods: Researchers report that nucleated cell counts were estimated from reference gene primer amplification. Sequenced by immunoSEQ multiplex PCR; TCRdb stores in-frame clones only, minus some. The DNA gave D and trimming, while V, J and clone size come from that table. The sample carries fewer than 200,000 clones, roughly three quarters recorded once. These data belong to a study of blood T cell repertoires in COVID-19.

The V and J genes are TRBV19 and TRBJ1-5; a possible D gene is TRBD1 (5 bases). This TCR came from a woman in her fifties or sixties with active or convalescent COVID-19. Sequencing used peripheral blood. CDR3 bases: TGTGCCAGTATCCAGACAGCCCTGTATAGCAATCAGCCCCAGCATTTT. Protein: CASIQTALYSNQPQHF.